The clone carrying this TCR beta chain was detected many times. Between the trimmed V and J ends, which lost 0 bases and 1 base, there was a span of 7 bases. The germline gives CDR1 SGDLS, CDR2 YYNGEE. This CDR3 comprises 14 residues. The time point denotes: patch test 1, 2 weeks after DPC sensitization. Regarding treatment: therapeutic diphenylcyclopropenone sensitization with weekly scalp DPC. TCRdb re-called the RACE reads with MiXCR, one entry per CDR3 protein. Of 150,000 or so distinct CDR3 sequences listed, around 15% were seen once; the top ten hold 1.7%. This entry comes from a study of human T cells and chemical hapten exposure.

This clonotype was sampled from a woman in her thirties with alopecia areata. Some clones in this sample may be carry-over from other donors' samples. This rearrangement joins TRBV9 to TRBJ1-1; maybe TRBD1 (5 bases). The sequences come from whole blood, collected in connection with sensitization to the hapten diphenylcyclopropenone (DPC). The CDR3 region has the DNA TGTGCCAGCAGCGTAGATCAGGGGAACACTGAAGCTTTCTTT. It specifies CASSVDQGNTEAFF.